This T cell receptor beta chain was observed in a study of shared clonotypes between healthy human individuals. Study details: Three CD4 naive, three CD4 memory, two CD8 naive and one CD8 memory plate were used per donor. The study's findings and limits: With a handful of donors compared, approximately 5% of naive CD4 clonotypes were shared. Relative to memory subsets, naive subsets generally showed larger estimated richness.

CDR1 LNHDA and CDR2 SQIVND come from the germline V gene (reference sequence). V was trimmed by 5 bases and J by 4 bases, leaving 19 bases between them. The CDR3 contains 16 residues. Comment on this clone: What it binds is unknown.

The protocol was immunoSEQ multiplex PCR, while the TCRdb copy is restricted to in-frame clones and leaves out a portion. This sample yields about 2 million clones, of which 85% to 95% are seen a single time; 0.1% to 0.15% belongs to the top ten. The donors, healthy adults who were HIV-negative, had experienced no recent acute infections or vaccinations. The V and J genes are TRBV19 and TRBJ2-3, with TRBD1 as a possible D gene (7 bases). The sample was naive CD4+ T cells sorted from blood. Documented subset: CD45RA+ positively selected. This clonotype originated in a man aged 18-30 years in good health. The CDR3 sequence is CASSSNRGPGADTQYF. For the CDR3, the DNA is TGTGCCAGTAGTTCAAACAGGGGCCCGGGGGCAGATACGCAGTATTTT.